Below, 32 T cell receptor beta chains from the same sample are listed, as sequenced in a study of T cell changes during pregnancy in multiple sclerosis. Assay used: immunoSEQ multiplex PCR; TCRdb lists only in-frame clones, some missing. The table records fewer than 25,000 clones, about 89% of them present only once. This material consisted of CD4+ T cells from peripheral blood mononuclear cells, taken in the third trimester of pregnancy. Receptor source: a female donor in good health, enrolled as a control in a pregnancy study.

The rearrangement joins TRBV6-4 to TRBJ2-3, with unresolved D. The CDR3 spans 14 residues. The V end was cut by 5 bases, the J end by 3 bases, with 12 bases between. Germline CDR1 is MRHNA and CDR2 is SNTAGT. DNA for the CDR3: TGTGCCAGCAGTCAATTTAGAGGAACAGATACGCAGTATTTT. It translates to CASSQFRGTDTQYF.

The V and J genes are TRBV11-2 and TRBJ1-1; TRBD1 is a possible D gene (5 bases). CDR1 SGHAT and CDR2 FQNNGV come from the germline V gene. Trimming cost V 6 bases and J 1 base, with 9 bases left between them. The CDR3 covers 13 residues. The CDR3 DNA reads TGTGCCAGCAGGTGGCAGGGGAACACTGAAGCTTTCTTT. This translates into CASRWQGNTEAFF.

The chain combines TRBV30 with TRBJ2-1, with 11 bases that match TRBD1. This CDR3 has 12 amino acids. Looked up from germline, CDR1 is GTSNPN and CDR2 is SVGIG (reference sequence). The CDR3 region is CAAGTGGYEQFF. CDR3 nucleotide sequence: TGTGCGGCCGGGACAGGGGGTTATGAGCAGTTCTTC.

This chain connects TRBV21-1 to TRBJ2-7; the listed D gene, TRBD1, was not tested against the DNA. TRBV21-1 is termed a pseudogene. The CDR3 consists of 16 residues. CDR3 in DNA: TGTGCCAGCAGCAGCATACCGGGACAGGGGGCGTACGAGCAGTACTTC. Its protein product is CASSSIPGQGAYEQYF.

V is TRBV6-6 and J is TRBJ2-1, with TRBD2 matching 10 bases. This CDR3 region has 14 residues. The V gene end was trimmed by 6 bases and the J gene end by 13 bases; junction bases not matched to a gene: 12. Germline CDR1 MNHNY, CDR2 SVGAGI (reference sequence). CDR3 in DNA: TGTGCCAGCAGCCCTAGCGGGAGAGCCCGTGAACAGTTCTTC. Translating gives CASSPSGRAREQFF.

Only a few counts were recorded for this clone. As DNA, the CDR3 is TGTGCCAGCCGACAGGGGTCGGGTAATTCACCCCTCCACTTT. This sequence encodes CASRQGSGNSPLHF. The chain uses TRBV2 and TRBJ1-6; TRBD1 agrees at 8 bases. Germline V gene sequence: CDR1 SNHLY, CDR2 FYNNEI. The junction had 6 bases not matched to a gene; V was cut back by 8 bases and J by 6 bases. The CDR3 contains 14 residues.

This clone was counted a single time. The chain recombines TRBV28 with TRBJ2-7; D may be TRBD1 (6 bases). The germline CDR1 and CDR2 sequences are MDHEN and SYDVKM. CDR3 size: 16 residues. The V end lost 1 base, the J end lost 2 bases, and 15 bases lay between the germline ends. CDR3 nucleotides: TGTGCCAGCAGTTTATCTCTCCAGGGGCAGACCTACGAGCAGTACTTC. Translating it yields CASSLSLQGQTYEQYF.

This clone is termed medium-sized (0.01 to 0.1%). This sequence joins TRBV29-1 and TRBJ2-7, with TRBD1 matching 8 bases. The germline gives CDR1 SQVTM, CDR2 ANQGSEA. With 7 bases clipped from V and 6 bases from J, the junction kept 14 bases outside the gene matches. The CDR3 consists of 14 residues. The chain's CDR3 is CSGAFGTGPVEQYF. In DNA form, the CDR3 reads TGCAGCGGGGCCTTCGGGACAGGCCCTGTCGAGCAGTACTTC.

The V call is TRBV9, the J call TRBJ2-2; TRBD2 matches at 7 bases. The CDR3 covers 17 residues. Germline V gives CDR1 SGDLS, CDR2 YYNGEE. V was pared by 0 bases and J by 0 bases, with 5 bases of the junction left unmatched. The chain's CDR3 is CASSVVSGGTNTGELFF. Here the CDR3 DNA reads TGTGCCAGCAGCGTAGTCTCGGGGGGTACGAACACCGGGGAGCTGTTTTTT.

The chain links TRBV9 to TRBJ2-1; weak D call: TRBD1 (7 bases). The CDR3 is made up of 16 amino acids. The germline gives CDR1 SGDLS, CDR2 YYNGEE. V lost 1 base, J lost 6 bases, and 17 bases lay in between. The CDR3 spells CASSVSRGVLGNEQFF. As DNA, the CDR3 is TGTGCCAGCAGCGTAAGCAGGGGGGTTCTAGGCAATGAGCAGTTCTTC.

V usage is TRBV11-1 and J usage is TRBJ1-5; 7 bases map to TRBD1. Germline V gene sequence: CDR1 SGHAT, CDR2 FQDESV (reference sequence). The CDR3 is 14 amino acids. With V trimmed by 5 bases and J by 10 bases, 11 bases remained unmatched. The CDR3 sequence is CASSQTGESSPQHF. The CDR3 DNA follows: TGTGCCAGCAGCCAAACAGGGGAGTCGAGCCCCCAGCATTTT.

The CDR3 DNA reads TGTGCCAGCGGGGTCCGACAGCTCCCGTACTATGGCTACACCTTC. Translating it yields CASGVRQLPYYGYTF. The V and J genes are TRBV13 and TRBJ1-2; tentatively, D is TRBD1 (5 bases). The CDR3 length is 15 residues. The germline gives CDR1 PRHDT, CDR2 FYEKMQ (reference sequence). V was clipped by 8 bases and J by 3 bases, with 19 bases between them.

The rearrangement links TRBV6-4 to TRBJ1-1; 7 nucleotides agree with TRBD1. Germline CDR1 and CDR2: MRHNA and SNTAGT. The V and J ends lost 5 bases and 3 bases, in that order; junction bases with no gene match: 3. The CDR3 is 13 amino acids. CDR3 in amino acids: CASSQTGYTEAFF. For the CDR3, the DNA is TGTGCCAGCAGTCAGACAGGGTACACTGAAGCTTTCTTT.

CDR3 coding DNA: TGTGCCACTAAGCGGGGGCCTAGCACAGATACGCAGTATTTT. Amino acid sequence: CATKRGPSTDTQYF. V is TRBV10-3 and J is TRBJ2-3; 8 nucleotides agree with TRBD2. Losses at the gene ends were 10 bases for V and 0 bases for J; bases not matched to a gene: 6. Germline assignment: CDR1 ENHRY and CDR2 SYGVKD. The CDR3 length is 14 residues.

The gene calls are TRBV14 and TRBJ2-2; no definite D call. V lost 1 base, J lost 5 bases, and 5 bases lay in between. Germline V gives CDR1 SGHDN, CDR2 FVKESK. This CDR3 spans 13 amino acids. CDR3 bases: TGTGCCAGCAGCCAAGTCCAGACCGGGGAGCTGTTTTTT. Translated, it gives CASSQVQTGELFF.

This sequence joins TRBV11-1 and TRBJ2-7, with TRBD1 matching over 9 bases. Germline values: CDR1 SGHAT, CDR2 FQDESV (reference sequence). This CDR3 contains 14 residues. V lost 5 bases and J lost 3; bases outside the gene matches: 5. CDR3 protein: CASSPTGGSYEQYF. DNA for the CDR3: TGTGCCAGCAGCCCGACAGGGGGAAGCTACGAGCAGTACTTC. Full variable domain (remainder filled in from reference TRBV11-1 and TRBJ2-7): EAEVAQSPRYKITEKSQAVAFWCDPISGHATLYWYRQILGQGPELLVQFQDESVVDDSQLPKDRFSAERLKGVDSTLKIQPAELGDSAMYLCASSPTGGSYEQYFGPGTRLTVT.

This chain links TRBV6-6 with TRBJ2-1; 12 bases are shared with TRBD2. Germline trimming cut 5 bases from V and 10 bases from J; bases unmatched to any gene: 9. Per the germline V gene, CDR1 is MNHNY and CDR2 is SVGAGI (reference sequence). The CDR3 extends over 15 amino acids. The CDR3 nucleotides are TGTGCCAGCAGTCCAGCTAGCGGGAGGGCCTTAGAGCAGTTCTTC. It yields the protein CASSPASGRALEQFF.

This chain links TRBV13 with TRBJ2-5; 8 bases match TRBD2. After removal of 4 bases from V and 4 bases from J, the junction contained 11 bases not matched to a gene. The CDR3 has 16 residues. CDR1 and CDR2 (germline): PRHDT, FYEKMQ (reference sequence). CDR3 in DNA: TGTGCCAGCAGCTCCCCGGGTCGGGGGGGCCGAGAGACCCAGTACTTC. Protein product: CASSSPGRGGRETQYF.

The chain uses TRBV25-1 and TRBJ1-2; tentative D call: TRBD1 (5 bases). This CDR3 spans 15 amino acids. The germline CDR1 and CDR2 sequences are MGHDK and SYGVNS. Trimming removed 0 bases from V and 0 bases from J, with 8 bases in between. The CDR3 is CASSEYGTANYGYTF. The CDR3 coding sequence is TGTGCCAGCAGTGAATACGGGACTGCTAACTATGGCTACACCTTC.

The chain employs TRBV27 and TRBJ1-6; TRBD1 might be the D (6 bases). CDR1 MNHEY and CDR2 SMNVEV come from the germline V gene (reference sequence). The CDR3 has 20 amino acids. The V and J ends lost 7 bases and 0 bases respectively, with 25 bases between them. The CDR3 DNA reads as TGTGCCAGCATCTACGCTACCGGGACACCGTGGAGCTCCTATAATTCACCCCTCCACTTT. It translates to CASIYATGTPWSSYNSPLHF.

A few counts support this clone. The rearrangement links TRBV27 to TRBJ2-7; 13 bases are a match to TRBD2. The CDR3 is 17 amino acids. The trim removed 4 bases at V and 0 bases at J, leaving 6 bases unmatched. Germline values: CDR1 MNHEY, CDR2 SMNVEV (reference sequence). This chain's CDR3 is CASSSFGLAGASYEQYF. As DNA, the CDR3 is TGTGCCAGCAGTTCCTTCGGACTAGCGGGAGCCTCCTACGAGCAGTACTTC.

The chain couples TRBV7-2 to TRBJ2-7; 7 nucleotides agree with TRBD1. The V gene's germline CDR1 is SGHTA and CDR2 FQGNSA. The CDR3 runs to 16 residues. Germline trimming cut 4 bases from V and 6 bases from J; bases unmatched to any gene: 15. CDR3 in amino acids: CASSSRQGASWAEQYF. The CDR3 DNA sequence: TGTGCCAGCAGCTCGAGACAGGGCGCCTCATGGGCCGAGCAGTACTTC.

CDR3 coding DNA: TGTGCCAGCAGTGAAGTCATTGGGGGGTCCTACGAGCAGTACTTC. Protein: CASSEVIGGSYEQYF. V is TRBV2 and J is TRBJ2-7, with D possibly TRBD2 on 6 matching bases. Trimming cost V 1 base and J 1 base, with 11 bases left between them. This CDR3 is 15 amino acids long. CDR1 is SNHLY and CDR2 is FYNNEI in the germline V gene.

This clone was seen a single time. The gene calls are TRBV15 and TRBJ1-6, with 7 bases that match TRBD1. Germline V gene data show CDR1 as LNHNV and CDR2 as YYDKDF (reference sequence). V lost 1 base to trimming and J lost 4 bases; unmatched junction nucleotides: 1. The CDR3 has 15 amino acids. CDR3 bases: TGTGCCACCAGCAGAGCGACAGGGTATAATTCACCCCTCCACTTT. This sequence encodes CATSRATGYNSPLHF.

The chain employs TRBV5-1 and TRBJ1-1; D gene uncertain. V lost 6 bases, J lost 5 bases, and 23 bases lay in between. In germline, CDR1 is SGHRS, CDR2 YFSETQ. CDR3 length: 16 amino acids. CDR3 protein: CASTAWIGEAVTEAFF. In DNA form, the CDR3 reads TGCGCCAGCACCGCTTGGATCGGGGAAGCGGTAACTGAAGCTTTCTTT.

The CDR3 region has the DNA TGTGCCAGCAGCTTTTCCCCCGGGACAGCCAGCTACGAGCAGTACTTC. This encodes CASSFSPGTASYEQYF. V is TRBV5-5 and J is TRBJ2-7; 7 bases are a match to TRBD1. This CDR3 has 16 amino acids. V gave up 2 bases and J gave up 3 bases; unmatched junction bases: 11. Germline loops: CDR1 SGHKS, CDR2 YYEKEE (reference sequence).

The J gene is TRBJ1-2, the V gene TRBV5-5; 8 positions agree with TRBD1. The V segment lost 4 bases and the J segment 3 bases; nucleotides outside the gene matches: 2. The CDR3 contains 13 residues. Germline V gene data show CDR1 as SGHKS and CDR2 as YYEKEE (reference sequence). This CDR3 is CASSRQGYYGYTF. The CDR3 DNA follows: TGTGCCAGCAGCCGACAGGGGTACTATGGCTACACCTTC.

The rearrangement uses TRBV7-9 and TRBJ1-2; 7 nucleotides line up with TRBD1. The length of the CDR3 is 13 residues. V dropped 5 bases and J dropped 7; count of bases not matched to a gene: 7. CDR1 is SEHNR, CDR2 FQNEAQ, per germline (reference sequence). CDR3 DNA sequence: TGTGCCAGCAGCCGACAGGGTACCACTGGCTACACCTTC. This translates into CASSRQGTTGYTF.

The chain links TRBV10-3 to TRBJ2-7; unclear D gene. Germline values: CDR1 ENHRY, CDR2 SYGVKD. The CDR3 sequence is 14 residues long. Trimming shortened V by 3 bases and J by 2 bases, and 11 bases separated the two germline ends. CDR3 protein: CAISDSGIPYEQYF. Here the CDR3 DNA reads TGTGCCATCAGTGATTCAGGAATACCCTACGAGCAGTACTTC.

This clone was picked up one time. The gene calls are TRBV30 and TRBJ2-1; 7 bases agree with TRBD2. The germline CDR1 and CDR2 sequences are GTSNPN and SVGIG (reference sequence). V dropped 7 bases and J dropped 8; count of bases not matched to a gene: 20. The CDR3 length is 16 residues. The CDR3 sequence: CAFTRGGREYTHEQFF. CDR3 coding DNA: TGTGCCTTCACTCGGGGTGGGCGGGAGTATACCCATGAGCAGTTCTTC.

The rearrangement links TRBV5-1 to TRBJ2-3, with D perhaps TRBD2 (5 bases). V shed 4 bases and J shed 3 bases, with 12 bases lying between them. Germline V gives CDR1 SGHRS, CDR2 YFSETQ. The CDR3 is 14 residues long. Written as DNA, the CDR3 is TGCGCCAGCAGCCCACTCCCGGGAACAGATACGCAGTATTTT. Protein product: CASSPLPGTDTQYF.

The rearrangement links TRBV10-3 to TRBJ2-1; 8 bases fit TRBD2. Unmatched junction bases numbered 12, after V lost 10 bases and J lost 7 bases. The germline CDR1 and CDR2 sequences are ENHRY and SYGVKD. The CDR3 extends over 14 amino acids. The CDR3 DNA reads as TGTGCCACGAAAGGGACTAGTTTAGTAAATGAGCAGTTCTTC. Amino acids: CATKGTSLVNEQFF.